These T cell receptor beta chains were read from a single sample in a study of tumor-infiltrating lymphocytes in glioblastoma multiforme. TCRdb processed the multiplex PCR reads anew with MiXCR; each CDR3 protein has one entry. Seen here are approximately 30,000 distinct CDR3 sequences, approximately 66% observed once, and the top ten hold around 35%. The specimen sequenced was brain tumor tissue. These receptors originate from a male donor with glioblastoma. Both conserved end residues are part of each CDR3. Each record gives: D gene, V gene, CDR3 length, J gene, CDR3 protein. The D gene is left open where the match is weak.

-	TRBV12-3/TRBV12-4	12	TRBJ2-7	CASSFRVCEQYF
-	TRBV12-3/TRBV12-4	13	TRBJ1-5	CASSWAENQLQHF
TRBD2	TRBV20-1	15	TRBJ2-7	CSARVGGRGLGEHYF
-	TRBV28	13	TRBJ1-1	CASIRQSNTEAFF
-	TRBV20-1	17	TRBJ1-1	CSPLDVSRSSGDTEAFF
TRBD1	TRBV6-2/TRBV6-3	16	TRBJ2-5	CASNSTGQDMEETQYF
-	TRBV29-1	13	TRBJ1-2	CSAFLGGVSGYTF
-	TRBV20-1	13	TRBJ1-2	CRAPGRGGYGYTF
-	TRBV7-3	15	TRBJ2-6	CASSPLLSGANVLTF
-	TRBV10-3	16	TRBJ2-6	CAINPGILSGANVLTF
-	TRBV5-1	13	TRBJ2-1	CASSAGHYNEQFF